The 10 T cell receptor beta chains listed next were all sequenced from one sample in a study of blood T cells in healthy people across ages. Combining a sample-barcoded 5' primer with a J-beta primer mix, a second PCR ran for roughly 7 to 11 cycles. Using its own MiXCR run on the 5' RACE reads, TCRdb lists one record per CDR3 protein. The data show hundreds of thousands of distinct CDR3 sequences, around 48% seen once. The sample consisted of blood. The receptors stem from a young man in good health.

The chain is built from TRBV12-3 or TRBV12-4 and TRBJ2-7; D possibly corresponds to TRBD1 (6 bases). The V end lost 3 bases, the J end lost 3 bases, and 9 bases lay between the germline ends. The CDR3 extends over 13 amino acids. The CDR3 is CASSFTRGYEQYF. Written as DNA, the CDR3 is TGTGCCAGCAGTTTTACCAGGGGCTACGAGCAGTACTTC.

The chain joins TRBV12-3 or TRBV12-4 to TRBJ1-5; 8 nucleotides match TRBD1. The CDR3 extends over 15 amino acids. V gave up 4 bases and J gave up 5 bases; unmatched junction bases: 7. The CDR3 loop is CASSSGTGFYQPQHF. CDR3 coding DNA: TGTGCCAGCAGTTCCGGGACAGGTTTTTATCAGCCCCAGCATTTT.

V gene TRBV12-3 or TRBV12-4 combines with J gene TRBJ1-2, with a weak D call TRBD1 (6 bases). CDR3 length equals 14 residues. V lost 3 bases, J lost 8 bases, and 16 bases lay in between. CDR3 region: CASSFSAQGNGYTF. The CDR3 DNA follows: TGTGCCAGCAGTTTTTCAGCACAGGGTAACGGCTACACCTTC.

The chain carries TRBV7-9 and TRBJ2-2; 8 nucleotides line up with TRBD1. The CDR3 is 15 residues long. The germline gives CDR1 SEHNR, CDR2 FQNEAQ (reference sequence). V dropped 5 bases and J dropped 5; count of bases not matched to a gene: 7. The CDR3 loop reads CASSPWDRRTGELFF. In nucleotides, the CDR3 is TGTGCCAGCAGCCCGTGGGACAGGAGGACCGGGGAGCTGTTTTTT. The full variable domain, its missing parts supplied by reference TRBV7-9 and TRBJ2-2, is DTGVSQNPRHKITKRGQNVTFRCDPISEHNRLYWYRQTLGQGPEFLTYFQNEAQLEKSRLLSDRFSAERPKGSFSTLEIQRTEQGDSAMYLCASSPWDRRTGELFFGEGSRLTVL.

The V gene is TRBV6-2 or TRBV6-3, the J gene TRBJ2-3; a possible D gene is TRBD1 (5 bases). V lost 2 bases to trimming and J lost 6 bases, with 9 bases between them. Germline CDR1 reads MNHEY; CDR2 reads SVGEGT. The CDR3 has 13 amino acids. CDR3 DNA sequence: TGTGCCAGCAGTTACGAAGGGGTCGATACGCAGTATTTT. Residues: CASSYEGVDTQYF.

This clonotype was recorded a few times. V gene TRBV12-3 or TRBV12-4 combines with J gene TRBJ2-6, with no clear D. This CDR3 comprises 15 residues. The V end lost 6 bases, the J end lost 1 base, and 10 bases lay between the germline ends. The CDR3 nucleotides are TGTGCCAGCAGCTTAACCGTATCTGGGGCCAACGTCCTGACTTTC. Translation gives CASSLTVSGANVLTF.

The V and J genes are TRBV6-5 and TRBJ2-6, with D uncertain. This CDR3 region has 15 residues. The V and J ends lost 5 bases and 0 bases respectively, with 8 bases between them. The germline CDR1 and CDR2 sequences are MNHEY and SVGAGI. The CDR3 is CASSQAYSGANVLTF. CDR3 bases: TGTGCCAGCAGTCAGGCCTACTCTGGGGCCAACGTCCTGACTTTC.

In this sample, this clonotype turned up a few times. The V gene is TRBV29-1, the J gene TRBJ1-1, with D possibly being TRBD1 (5 bases). With 7 bases removed from V and 3 bases from J, the gap between germline ends came to 9 bases. Per the germline V gene, CDR1 is SQVTM and CDR2 is ANQGSEA. The CDR3 is 11 amino acids. This chain's CDR3 is CSAQGDTEAFF. The DNA of the CDR3 is TGCAGCGCCCAGGGAGACACTGAAGCTTTCTTT.

This clonotype was seen only a few times. This rearrangement joins TRBV11-2 to TRBJ2-7; 8 bases agree with TRBD1. J gave up 6 bases and V 4 bases, and 11 bases lay outside the gene matches. CDR1 is SGHAT and CDR2 is FQNNGV in the germline V gene. The CDR3 totals 15 residues. CDR3 bases: TGTGCCAGCAGCTCGACGCTGGACAGGGTGGGCGAGCAGTACTTC. Translated: CASSSTLDRVGEQYF.

This clonotype has more than one count but fewer than ten. V gene TRBV2 combines with J gene TRBJ2-7; D is unclear. The CDR3 is made up of 12 amino acids. Trimming pared 4 bases from V and 3 bases from J, leaving 7 bases between. CDR1 and CDR2 from the germline V gene are SNHLY and FYNNEI. CDR3 region: CASSVQSYEQYF. The CDR3 DNA follows: TGTGCCAGCAGTGTGCAGAGCTACGAGCAGTACTTC.